The sequence of this T cell receptor beta chain was determined in a study of shared clonotypes between healthy human individuals. Study context: Donor ages ranged 18 to 49 years: a couple of women, a few men.

Some clones are missing from TCRdb's copy, which holds only in-frame ones; the method was immunoSEQ multiplex PCR. The sample carries about 1.4 million clones, roughly 96% recorded once. The CDR3 sequence is 16 residues long. Germline V gene data show CDR1 as SGHRS and CDR2 as YFSETQ. Trimming took off 4 bases at V and 7 bases at J, with 18 bases between the two ends. Only a few counts were recorded for this clone. Sequencing was performed on naive CD4+ T cells sorted from blood. Subset specified: CD45RA+ positively selected. The TCR comes from a man under 40 in good health. This rearrangement joins TRBV5-1 to TRBJ2-6; D perhaps matches TRBD2 (6 bases). CDR3 coding DNA: TGCGCCAGCAGCCCATCCTCGGGGGTCAGCGCCAACGTCCTGACTTTC. Protein: CASSPSSGVSANVLTF.